The clone carrying this TCR beta chain was detected many times. Its target is unknown. This specimen comes from a study of CD8 T cells in ankylosing spondylitis. Study results and limitations: Disease-linked clones had a CD8+ phenotype and relatively low frequency in peripheral blood. The authors reported significant enrichment of disease-linked clones in matched ankylosing spondylitis synovial fluid.

Using quantitative 5'-RACE with molecular barcodes, the authors made TCR beta libraries. TCRdb re-derived calls from the 5' RACE reads in MiXCR, one entry per CDR3 protein. Of some 140,000 distinct CDR3 sequences detected, around 7.9% appear once; the ten largest clones hold 12%. The receptor's source is a female donor with ankylosing spondylitis or in good health (not recorded which). Sequences were obtained from blood, either unsorted or a sorted T cell fraction (not recorded which).

CDR3 sequence (DNA): TGTGCCAGCAGTCTAACAGGGATCTTCGCAGATACGCAGTATTTT. Amino acid sequence: CASSLTGIFADTQYF. The chain recombines TRBV12-3 or TRBV12-4 with TRBJ2-3; possibly TRBD1 for D (6 bases). Trimming shortened V by 5 bases and J by 4 bases, and 16 bases separated the two germline ends. CDR3 length: 15 amino acids.